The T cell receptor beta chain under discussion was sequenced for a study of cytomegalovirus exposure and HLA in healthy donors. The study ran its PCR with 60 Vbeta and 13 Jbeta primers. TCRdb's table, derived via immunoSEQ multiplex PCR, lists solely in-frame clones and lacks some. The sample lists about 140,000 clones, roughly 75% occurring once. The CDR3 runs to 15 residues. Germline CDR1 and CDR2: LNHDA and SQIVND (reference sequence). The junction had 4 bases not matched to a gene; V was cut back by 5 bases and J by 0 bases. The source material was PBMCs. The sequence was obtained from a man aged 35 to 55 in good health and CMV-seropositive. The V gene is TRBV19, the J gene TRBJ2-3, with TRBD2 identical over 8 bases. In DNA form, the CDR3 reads TGTGCCAGTAGTCGGGGGGGCGAGAGCACAGATACGCAGTATTTT. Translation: CASSRGGESTDTQYF.